These 13 T cell receptor beta chains came from one sample sequenced in a study of blood T cells in healthy people across ages. With a J-beta primer mix and a sample-barcoded 5' primer, a second PCR ran about 7 to 12 cycles. TCRdb called the 5' RACE reads again in MiXCR, with one record for every CDR3 protein. The sample has around 1,600,000 distinct CDR3 sequences; about 45% are singletons. Sequencing used blood. The source is a woman between 18 and 29 years old in good health.

The chain has TRBV14 and TRBJ2-7; 9 bases line up with TRBD1. The end of the DNA is better explained by TRBJ2-5, so the J call may be wrong. Germline-derived CDR1 and CDR2 are SGHDN and FVKESK. This CDR3 has 15 amino acids. The DNA of the CDR3 is TGTGCCAGCAGCCAAGTGGACAGGGGCGGCGAGACCCAGTACTTC. Amino acid sequence: CASSQVDRGGETQYF.

This clonotype turned up a few times. The genes are TRBV6-5 and TRBJ2-2, with TRBD1 matching over 9 bases. The CDR3 is 15 residues long. The J segment lost 3 bases and the V segment lost 4 bases, leaving 3 bases of the junction unmatched. CDR1 MNHEY and CDR2 SVGAGI come from the germline V gene. Written as DNA, the CDR3 is TGTGCCAGCAGTTCGGGACAGGGTTACACCGGGGAGCTGTTTTTT. Translated, it gives CASSSGQGYTGELFF.

This chain links TRBV7-8 with TRBJ2-7; D gene uncertain. Germline V lookup: CDR1 SGHVS, CDR2 FQNEAQ. The CDR3 is made up of 15 amino acids. The V end was cut by 3 bases, the J end by 2 bases, with 14 bases between. CDR3 in amino acids: CASSFSQELTYEQYF. The DNA of the CDR3 is TGTGCCAGCAGCTTTTCCCAGGAACTAACCTACGAGCAGTACTTC.

This clonotype was recorded once. The junction and the germline gene differ at one end; a read error may be behind it. The chain uses TRBV12-3 or TRBV12-4 and TRBJ2-2, with no clear D. CDR3 length: 13 amino acids. The CDR3 is CASRASNTGELFF. For the CDR3, the DNA is TGTGCCAGCAGGGCTTCGAACACTGGGGAGCTGTTTTTT.

This clonotype showed up just a few times. The chain has TRBV15 and TRBJ2-7, with no clear D. CDR1 and CDR2 from the germline V gene are LNHNV and YYDKDF (reference sequence). V lost 0 bases and J lost 1, with 10 bases in between. There are 15 residues in the CDR3. The CDR3 spells CATSRDRRDSYEQYF. The CDR3 nucleotides read TGTGCCACCAGCAGAGATCGGCGAGATTCCTACGAGCAGTACTTC.

This chain uses TRBV7-2 with TRBJ1-1; TRBD1 matches 7 bases. The J segment lost 5 bases and the V segment lost 1 base, leaving 1 base of the junction unmatched. CDR1 is SGHTA, CDR2 FQGNSA, per germline. There are 13 residues in the CDR3. In DNA, the CDR3 is TGTGCCAGCAGCTTAGGGGACAGTACTGAAGCTTTCTTT. Amino acids: CASSLGDSTEAFF.

This chain connects TRBV6-2 or TRBV6-3 to TRBJ2-7; D is ambiguous. The germline V gene has CDR1 MNHEY and CDR2 SVGEGT. The V gene lost 4 bases and the J gene lost 6 bases, with 10 bases spanning the gap. CDR3 size: 12 residues. The CDR3 protein is CASSCGIFEQYF. DNA for the CDR3: TGTGCCAGCAGTTGTGGGATCTTCGAGCAGTACTTC.

This chain connects TRBV4-3 to TRBJ2-7; TRBD2 matches at 11 bases. V lost 0 bases, J lost 7 bases, and 17 bases stayed unmatched. The CDR3 is 19 residues long. Germline loops: CDR1 LGHNA, CDR2 YSLEER. CDR3 loop: CASSQEPISGRAEHNEQYF. As DNA, the CDR3 is TGCGCCAGCAGCCAAGAACCAATTAGCGGGAGGGCCGAACACAATGAGCAGTACTTC.

This chain links TRBV4-3 with TRBJ2-5; a possible D gene is TRBD1 (6 bases). Per germline, CDR1 LGHNA and CDR2 YSLEER. Trimming took off 0 bases at V and 11 bases at J, with 25 bases between the two ends. This CDR3 has 17 amino acids. The CDR3 sequence is CASSQESRGYSYNEQYF. The CDR3 nucleotides are TGCGCCAGCAGCCAAGAATCGAGGGGGTACTCCTACAATGAGCAGTACTTC.

This clonotype was counted a few times. Its ends do not fully match the called genes, so a read error is possible. J is TRBJ1-5 and V is TRBV20-1; weak D call: TRBD1 (5 bases). CDR3 length equals 14 residues. The germline CDR1 and CDR2 sequences are DFQATT and SNEGSKA (reference sequence). CDR3: CSAGRGGNNRPQHF. The CDR3 nucleotides are TGCAGTGCTGGCCGGGGCGGGAACAATCGGCCCCAGCATTTT.

This clonotype was observed a handful of times. The V gene is TRBV28, the J gene TRBJ2-1, with 11 nucleotides matching TRBD2. Germline assignment: CDR1 MDHEN and CDR2 SYDVKM. Unmatched junction bases numbered 8, after V lost 6 bases and J lost 7 bases. The CDR3 contains 15 residues. CDR3 coding DNA: TGTGCCAGCAGAACTTTTCGGACTAGCGGGAATGAGCAGTTCTTC. Protein sequence: CASRTFRTSGNEQFF.

This clonotype was picked up a small number of times. This chain links TRBV18 with TRBJ1-6, with D hard to call. CDR3 length equals 15 residues. Germline V lookup: CDR1 KGHSH, CDR2 LQKENI. V lost 3 bases, J lost 5 bases, and 11 bases lay in between. In DNA form, the CDR3 reads TGTGCCAGCTCACCGGAGCAGACCAATAATTCACCCCTCCACTTT. It translates to CASSPEQTNNSPLHF.

The rearrangement uses TRBV7-2 and TRBJ2-2; D is uncertain. CDR3 length: 14 amino acids. Trimming removed 1 base from V and 7 bases from J, with 10 bases in between. Germline CDR1 and CDR2: SGHTA and FQGNSA. The chain's CDR3 is CASSLEMIGGELFF. CDR3 nucleotides: TGTGCCAGCAGCTTAGAAATGATAGGCGGGGAGCTGTTTTTT.